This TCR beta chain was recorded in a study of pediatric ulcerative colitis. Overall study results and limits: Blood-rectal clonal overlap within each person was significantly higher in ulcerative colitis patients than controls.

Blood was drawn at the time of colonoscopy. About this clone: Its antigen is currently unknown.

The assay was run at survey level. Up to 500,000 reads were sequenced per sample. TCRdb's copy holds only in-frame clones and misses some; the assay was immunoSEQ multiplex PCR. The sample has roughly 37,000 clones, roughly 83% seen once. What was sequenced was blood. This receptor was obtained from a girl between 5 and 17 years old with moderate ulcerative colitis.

The CDR3 DNA sequence: TGCGCCAGCAGCTCCGGGACAGGGGGAGACTATGGCTACACCTTC. It specifies CASSSGTGGDYGYTF. The chain recombines TRBV5-1 with TRBJ1-2, with 11 bases that match TRBD1. The V and J ends lost 3 bases and 3 bases, in that order; junction bases with no gene match: 4. Germline CDR1 SGHRS, CDR2 YFSETQ. The CDR3 is made up of 15 amino acids.